These 17 T cell receptor beta chains came from one sample sequenced in a study of blood T cell repertoires in COVID-19. Libraries were prepared by immunoSEQ multiplex PCR; TCRdb keeps only in-frame clonotypes and omits some of them. Of around 100,000 clones listed, around 80% are singletons. Sequenced material: peripheral blood. Receptors originate from a man between 65 and 85 years old with active or convalescent COVID-19.

This clone turned up a few times. The chain combines TRBV5-1 with TRBJ1-4; D ambiguous. Deletions cut 0 bases from V and 1 base from J, with 16 bases between. This CDR3 has 18 amino acids. CDR1 and CDR2 (germline): SGHRS, YFSETQ. The CDR3 here is CASSLAKGGTETNEKLFF. CDR3 DNA: TGCGCCAGCAGCTTGGCAAAGGGAGGAACCGAAACTAATGAAAAACTGTTTTTT.

The chain links TRBV15 to TRBJ1-4; D gene ambiguous. Germline assignment: CDR1 LNHNV and CDR2 YYDKDF (reference sequence). Trimming cost V 1 base and J 8 bases, with 11 bases left between them. CDR3 length equals 14 residues. The CDR3 DNA follows: TGTGCCACCAGCAGAGGGAGCGGTGGGGAAAAACTGTTTTTT. Translated, it gives CATSRGSGGEKLFF.

V usage is TRBV5-3 and J usage is TRBJ2-7; D might be TRBD1 (6 bases). TRBV5-3 is an open reading frame whose function is uncertain. Between the trimmed V and J ends, which lost 1 base and 2 bases, there was a span of 16 bases. The CDR3 length is 16 residues. The CDR3 sequence: CARSLKFRDTTYEQYF. The CDR3 DNA reads TGTGCCAGAAGCTTGAAGTTCAGGGACACTACCTACGAGCAGTACTTC.

This chain joins TRBV4-1 and TRBJ2-2; D ambiguous. This CDR3 contains 14 residues. Germline V gives CDR1 MGHRA, CDR2 YSYEKL. V dropped 1 base and J dropped 5 bases, with 8 bases sitting between them. The CDR3 sequence: CASSQVVSTGELFF. The CDR3 DNA is TGCGCCAGCAGCCAAGTAGTTTCGACCGGGGAGCTGTTTTTT.

A few counts support this clone. V and J are TRBV18 and TRBJ2-7; D gene ambiguous. Germline loops: CDR1 KGHSH, CDR2 LQKENI. The CDR3 is made up of 13 amino acids. V gave up 4 bases and J gave up 7 bases, with 14 bases separating them. The CDR3 is CASSQSTGVEQYF. Written as DNA, the CDR3 is TGTGCCAGCTCACAATCCACCGGAGTTGAGCAGTACTTC.

J is TRBJ2-1 and V is TRBV19, with TRBD2 matching over 8 bases. The CDR3 is made up of 15 amino acids. Germline-derived CDR1 and CDR2 are LNHDA and SQIVND (reference sequence). The trim removed 6 bases at V and 0 bases at J, leaving 4 bases unmatched. CDR3 in DNA: TGTGCCAGTAGAATTAGCGGGGACTCCTACAATGAGCAGTTCTTC. It specifies CASRISGDSYNEQFF.

The chain recombines TRBV2 with TRBJ1-3; TRBD1 agrees at 7 bases. Germline values: CDR1 SNHLY, CDR2 FYNNEI. This CDR3 is 15 amino acids long. The trim removed 9 bases at V and 4 bases at J, leaving 12 bases unmatched. Written as DNA, the CDR3 is TGTGCCAGTACTCGGGGCAGGGGGAACGGAAACACCATATATTTT. It translates to CASTRGRGNGNTIYF.

V usage is TRBV5-6 and J usage is TRBJ1-2; TRBD1 agrees at 7 bases. The CDR3 contains 14 residues. After removal of 6 bases from V and 0 bases from J, the junction contained 5 bases not matched to a gene. CDR1 is SGHDT and CDR2 is YYEEEE in the germline V gene. The CDR3 DNA follows: TGTGCCAGCAACCCGGACAGGTCTAACTATGGCTACACCTTC. It specifies CASNPDRSNYGYTF. Variable domain in full (rest from reference TRBV5-6 and TRBJ1-2): DAGVTQSPTHLIKTRGQQVTLRCSPKSGHDTVSWYQQALGQGPQFIFQYYEEEERQRGNFPDRFSGHQFPNYSSELNVNALLLGDSALYLCASNPDRSNYGYTFGSGTRLTVV.

The V gene is TRBV27, the J gene TRBJ2-1, with D possibly TRBD2 on 5 matching bases. The CDR3 is 16 residues long. CDR1 is MNHEY and CDR2 is SMNVEV in the germline V gene (reference sequence). With 4 bases removed from V and 8 bases from J, the gap between germline ends came to 21 bases. The CDR3, as DNA: TGTGCCAGCAGTTCAACCCCGAGGGTAGAATTCGATGAGCAGTTCTTC. It specifies CASSSTPRVEFDEQFF.

The sample holds a few counts of this clone. The V call is TRBV28, the J call TRBJ1-2; 9 positions match TRBD1. The ends lost 6 bases at V and 5 bases at J; junction bases unmatched: 16. This CDR3 spans 17 amino acids. Per the germline V gene, CDR1 is MDHEN and CDR2 is SYDVKM. Written as DNA, the CDR3 is TGTGCCAGCAGGCCCGGGACAGGGAGGGTCTATGGATATGGCTACACCTTC. Amino acid sequence: CASRPGTGRVYGYGYTF.

The rearrangement uses TRBV3-1 (or the pseudogene TRBV3-2) and TRBJ1-2; 7 bases fit TRBD1. Trimming took 6 bases from V and 6 from J; bases not matched to a gene: 7. In germline, CDR1 is LGHDT, CDR2 YNNKEL (reference sequence). There are 13 residues in the CDR3. The CDR3 region is CASSLPGQHGYTF. As DNA, the CDR3 is TGTGCCAGCAGTCTTCCGGGACAGCATGGCTACACCTTC.

V and J are TRBV21-1 and TRBJ1-5; the table calls TRBD1, which could not be checked here. TRBV21-1 is labeled a pseudogene. The CDR3 sequence is 17 residues long. CDR3: CASSKVEGGSCNQPQHF. The CDR3 DNA follows: TGTGCCAGCAGCAAAGTGGAAGGGGGCTCCTGCAATCAGCCCCAGCATTTT.

V and J are TRBV9 and TRBJ2-5; 12 nucleotides align to TRBD1. Germline trimming cut 4 bases from V and 6 bases from J; bases unmatched to any gene: 4. The germline V gene encodes CDR1 SGDLS and CDR2 YYNGEE. There are 14 residues in the CDR3. The CDR3 bases are TGTGCCAGCAGCCCGGGACAGGGGGCGAAGACCCAGTACTTC. As protein: CASSPGQGAKTQYF.

The chain recombines TRBV10-3 with TRBJ1-2; 11 nucleotides line up with TRBD1. The V gene end was trimmed by 8 bases and the J gene end by 3 bases; junction bases not matched to a gene: 8. Germline assignment: CDR1 ENHRY and CDR2 SYGVKD. The CDR3 totals 15 residues. The CDR3 sequence: CAISGQGAWDYGYTF. CDR3 nucleotides: TGTGCCATCTCCGGACAGGGGGCGTGGGACTATGGCTACACCTTC.

This clone was found a few times. The rearrangement uses TRBV10-3 and TRBJ1-6; a weak D match, TRBD1 (6 bases). This CDR3 spans 15 amino acids. From germline, CDR1 is ENHRY and CDR2 SYGVKD. V lost 0 bases to trimming and J lost 9 bases, with 12 bases between them. Here the CDR3 reads CAISESAGAGSPLHF. In DNA, the CDR3 is TGTGCCATCAGTGAGTCGGCAGGGGCCGGTTCACCCCTCCACTTT.

This clone was seen at least ten times. The rearrangement joins TRBV3-1 (or the pseudogene TRBV3-2) to TRBJ2-5; tentative D call: TRBD2 (5 bases). The germline V gene has CDR1 LGHDT and CDR2 YNNKEL (reference sequence). V gave up 1 base and J gave up 7 bases, with 7 bases separating them. This CDR3 is 12 amino acids long. The CDR3: CASSQGAGTQYF. DNA for the CDR3: TGTGCCAGCAGCCAAGGCGCGGGGACCCAGTACTTC.

This chain links TRBV5-6 with TRBJ2-7; D possibly corresponds to TRBD2 (7 bases). Germline V gene lookup returns CDR1 SGHDT and CDR2 YYEEEE. The ends were cut back, 5 bases at V and 0 bases at J, with 12 bases in the middle. This CDR3 region has 14 residues. CDR3 loop: CASRGRDISYEQYF. In DNA, the CDR3 is TGTGCCAGCAGGGGGAGGGACATCTCCTACGAGCAGTACTTC.